The clone carrying this T cell receptor (beta chain) appeared once. Its antigen is still unknown. Profiled with immunoSEQ multiplex PCR; TCRdb holds only in-frame clones, not every one. The sample has 35,000 or so clones; 70% to 90% are singletons. The sample belongs to a study of T cells in narcolepsy. About the study: Patients with NT1 or NT2 and healthy control donors were enrolled. Study conclusions and caveats: Autoreactive clonotypes reportedly recurred in blood of same and different patients, not controls. Comparing one patient's CSF and blood CD4+ clonotypes highlighted HCRT- and TRIB2-specific autoreactive clonotypes. Autoreactive clone sequences were missing from some blood memory CD4+ repertoires.

This clonotype originated in a human donor with narcolepsy. What was sequenced was CD45RA- memory CD4+ T cells from PBMCs.

The CDR3 nucleotides read TGTGCCAGCAGCTTAGTATACCGGGATCTAAGGGACACTGAAGCTTTCTTT. This sequence encodes CASSLVYRDLRDTEAFF. This rearrangement joins TRBV7-6 to TRBJ1-1; D uncertain. The CDR3 runs to 17 residues. V shed 1 base and J shed 3 bases, with 18 bases lying between them. Looked up from germline, CDR1 is SGHVS and CDR2 is FNYEAQ.